This T cell receptor (beta chain) was found in a study of cytomegalovirus exposure and HLA in healthy donors. Study at large: For the approximately 400 genotyped donors, about 81% fell within the Caucasian-associated ancestry cluster.

The PCR was carried out with 60 Vbeta primers and 13 Jbeta primers. Measured with immunoSEQ multiplex PCR; TCRdb has only the in-frame clones, and not every one. The data hold about 120,000 clones, with almost 85% observed a single time. This clone was counted only a few times. The target antigen is unknown. Per germline, CDR1 SNHLY and CDR2 FYNNEI. CDR3 length: 15 amino acids. Trimming left V 8 bases short and J 7 bases short, with 20 bases between. Regarding the study as a whole: The study labeled more than 150 TCR beta chains cytomegalovirus-associated.

The sample consisted of PBMCs. V and J are TRBV2 and TRBJ1-4; D uncertain. This receptor was identified in a woman under 30 in good health and CMV-seronegative. This CDR3 is CASEGGSRRVEKLFF. CDR3 bases: TGTGCCAGCGAGGGCGGGTCCCGGCGGGTTGAAAAACTGTTTTTT.